This T cell receptor beta chain is from a study of prognosis after radiotherapy for stage I lung cancer. Background on the study: The patients included 12 to 15 who had newly diagnosed primary stage I lung tumors, along with 5 or 6 others who had oligometastatic NSCLC after their primary tumor had been surgically resected. The non-small cell lung cancer patients were all considered medically inoperable, with comorbidities accounting for this in approximately twelve of them. Study-level results: Some TCR clones were expanded. Whether these clones were tumor-specific was not determined.

Two rounds of multiplex PCR amplified TCR beta CDR3 from genomic DNA. Primers were specific to each TRBV and TRBJ gene in first-round PCR. TCRdb used MiXCR to reprocess the multiplex PCR reads, holding one entry per CDR3 protein. The sample lists tens of thousands of distinct CDR3 sequences, approximately 25% seen once, with under 30% in the top ten. The CDR3 contains 15 residues. Germline assignment: CDR1 SNHLY and CDR2 FYNNEI. V shed 7 bases, J shed 6 bases, and the junction held 8 bases outside the gene matches. At least ten counts were recorded for this clonotype. What it binds is unknown. All patients were node-negative on CT and PET/CT, without prior chemotherapy, radiotherapy or other malignancies.

The origin of this receptor is a donor aged 50 or older with non-small cell lung cancer. The sequences come from PBMCs, collected before or after stereotactic body radiation therapy (not recorded which). The chain recombines TRBV2 with TRBJ2-5, with 13 bases that match TRBD2. CDR3 protein: CASTPTSGGKKTQYF. The CDR3 bases are TGTGCCAGCACTCCGACTAGCGGGGGGAAGAAGACCCAGTACTTC.